This T cell receptor beta chain was sequenced in a study of identical twins. Points from the study as a whole: Memory repertoires showed no such pattern, whereas abundant cord blood beta clonotypes carried fewer insertions.

The germline V gene encodes CDR1 SGHTA and CDR2 FQGNSA. V gave up 8 bases and J gave up 9 bases, with 14 bases separating them. The CDR3 is 12 amino acids. In this sample, this clonotype turned up a few times. The antigen is unknown. All donors were healthy Caucasians. TCRdb passed the 5' RACE reads through MiXCR, listing each CDR3 protein once. The sample lists around 490,000 distinct CDR3 sequences, 15% occurring once. In addition, the sample was reused for a study of yellow fever vaccine responses in identical twins.

Sequenced input: CD4+ T cells sorted from blood. This chain links TRBV7-2 with TRBJ2-1, with D possibly matching TRBD2 (6 bases). This TCR came from a woman under 30 in good health. The chain's CDR3 is CASSGGIGEQFF. The CDR3 nucleotides are TGTGCCAGCTCCGGAGGGATCGGTGAGCAGTTCTTC.